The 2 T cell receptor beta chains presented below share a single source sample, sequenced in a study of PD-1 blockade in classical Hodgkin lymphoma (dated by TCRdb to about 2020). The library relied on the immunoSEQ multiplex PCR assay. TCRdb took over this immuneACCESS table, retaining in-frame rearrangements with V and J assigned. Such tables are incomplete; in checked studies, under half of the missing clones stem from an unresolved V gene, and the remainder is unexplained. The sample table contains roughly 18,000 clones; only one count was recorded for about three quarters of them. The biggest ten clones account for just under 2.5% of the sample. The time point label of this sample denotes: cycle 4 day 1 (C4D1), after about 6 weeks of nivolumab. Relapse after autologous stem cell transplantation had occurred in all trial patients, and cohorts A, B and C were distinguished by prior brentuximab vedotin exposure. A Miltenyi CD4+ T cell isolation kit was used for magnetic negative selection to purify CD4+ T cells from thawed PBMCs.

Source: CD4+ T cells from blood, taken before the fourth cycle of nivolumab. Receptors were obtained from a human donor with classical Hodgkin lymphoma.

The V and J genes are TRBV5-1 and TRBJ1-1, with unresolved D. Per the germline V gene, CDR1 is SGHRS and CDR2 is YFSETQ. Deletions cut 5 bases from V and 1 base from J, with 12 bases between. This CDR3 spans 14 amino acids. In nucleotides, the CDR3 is TGCGCCAGCAGACTCGACTGGGGGAACACTGAAGCTTTCTTT. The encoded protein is CASRLDWGNTEAFF. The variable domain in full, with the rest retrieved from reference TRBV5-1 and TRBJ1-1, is KAGVTQTPRYLIKTRGQQVTLSCSPISGHRSVSWYQQTPGQGLQFLFEYFSETQRNKGNFPGRFSGRQFSNSRSEMNVSTLELGDSALYLCASRLDWGNTEAFFGQGTRLTVV.

The CDR3 DNA sequence: TGTGCCAGCAGTCAACTATCTCGTGAGCAGTACTTC. Encoded protein: CASSQLSREQYF. The chain couples TRBV28 to TRBJ2-5, with D uncertain. From germline, CDR1 is MDHEN and CDR2 SYDVKM. Trimming removed 5 bases at V and 11 bases at J, with 15 bases between. This CDR3 spans 12 amino acids.